This TCR beta chain appears in the sequencing data of a study of OX40 agonist ivuxolimab in advanced cancers. Clones were read by immunoSEQ multiplex PCR, and TCRdb kept only the in-frame ones, dropping some. Among about 80,000 clones, around 87% were seen once, and the ten largest hold approximately 6.2%. Germline CDR1 and CDR2: SQVTM and ANQGSEA. The germline V and J ends were trimmed by 6 bases and 3 bases, with 21 bases remaining between them. The CDR3 consists of 16 residues. This receptor was obtained from an adult with an advanced solid tumor such as melanoma, head and neck, liver or kidney cancer. Sequenced material: CD4+ or CD8+ T cells sorted from blood, taken in a trial of the OX40 agonist ivuxolimab. This rearrangement joins TRBV29-1 to TRBJ2-1; D gene unclear. The CDR3 coding sequence is TGCAGCGTAAAGCCGGGCCGTGGGTGGATCTACAATGAGCAGTTCTTC. As protein: CSVKPGRGWIYNEQFF.